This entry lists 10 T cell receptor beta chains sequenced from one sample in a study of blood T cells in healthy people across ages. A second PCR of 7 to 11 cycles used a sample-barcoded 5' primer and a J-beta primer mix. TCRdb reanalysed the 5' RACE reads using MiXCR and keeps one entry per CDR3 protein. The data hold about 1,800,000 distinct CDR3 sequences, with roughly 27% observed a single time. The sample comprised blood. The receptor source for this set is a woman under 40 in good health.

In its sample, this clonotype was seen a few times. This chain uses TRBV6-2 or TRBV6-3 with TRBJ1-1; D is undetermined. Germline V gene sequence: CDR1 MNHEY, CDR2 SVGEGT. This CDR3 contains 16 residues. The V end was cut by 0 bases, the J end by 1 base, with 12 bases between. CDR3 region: CASSYSAGAGNTEAFF. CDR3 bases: TGTGCCAGCAGTTACTCGGCGGGCGCTGGGAACACTGAAGCTTTCTTT.

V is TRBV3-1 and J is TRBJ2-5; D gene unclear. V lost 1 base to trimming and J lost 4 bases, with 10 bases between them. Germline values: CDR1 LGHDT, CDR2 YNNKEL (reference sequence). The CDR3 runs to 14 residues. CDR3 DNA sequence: TGTGCCAGCAGCCAAGTTACCGGTCCAGAGACCCAGTACTTC. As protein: CASSQVTGPETQYF.

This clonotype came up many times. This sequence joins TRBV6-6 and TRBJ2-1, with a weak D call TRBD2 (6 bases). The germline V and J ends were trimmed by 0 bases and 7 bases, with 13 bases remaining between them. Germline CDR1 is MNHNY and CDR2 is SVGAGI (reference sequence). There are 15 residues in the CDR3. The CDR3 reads CASSYSDYSRNEQFF. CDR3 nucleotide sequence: TGTGCCAGCAGTTACTCGGACTATTCACGTAATGAGCAGTTCTTC.

The DNA for the CDR3 is TGCAGTGCTTGGAGGGCAGGGCCAATCGAATTTTGGGCTGAAGCTTTCTTT. As protein: CSAWRAGPIEFWAEAFF. The chain uses TRBV20-1 and TRBJ1-1; D may be TRBD1 (5 bases). The CDR3 length is 17 residues. Germline V CDR1 and CDR2: DFQATT, SNEGSKA (reference sequence). Trimming left V 5 bases short and J 6 bases short, with 28 bases between.

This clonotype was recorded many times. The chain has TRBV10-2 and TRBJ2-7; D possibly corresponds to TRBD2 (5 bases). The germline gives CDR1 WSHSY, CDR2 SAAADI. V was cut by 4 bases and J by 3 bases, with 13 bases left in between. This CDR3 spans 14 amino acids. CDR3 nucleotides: TGCGCCAGCAGTGTGCGGGTCGGGAACTACGAGCAGTACTTC. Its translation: CASSVRVGNYEQYF.

This chain's CDR3 is CASSDPGADTQYF. The CDR3 nucleotides read TGTGCCAGCAGTGACCCCGGGGCAGATACGCAGTATTTT. The rearrangement joins TRBV28 to TRBJ2-3; the D gene is possibly TRBD2 (5 bases). Germline V CDR1 and CDR2: MDHEN, SYDVKM. V was trimmed by 5 bases and J by 4 bases, leaving 10 bases between them. The CDR3 is 13 amino acids.

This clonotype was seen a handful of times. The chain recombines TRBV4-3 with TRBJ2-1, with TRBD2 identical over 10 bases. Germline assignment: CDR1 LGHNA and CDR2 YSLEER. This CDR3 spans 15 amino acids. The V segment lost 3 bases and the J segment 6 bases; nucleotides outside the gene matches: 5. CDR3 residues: CASSHYGLAVNEQFF. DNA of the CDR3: TGCGCCAGCAGCCACTACGGACTAGCGGTCAATGAGCAGTTCTTC.

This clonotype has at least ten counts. CDR3 loop: CASSVGAGSSYNEQFF. CDR3 nucleotide sequence: TGTGCCAGCAGCGTAGGAGCGGGTAGCTCCTACAATGAGCAGTTCTTC. The chain joins TRBV9 to TRBJ2-1; TRBD2 might be the D (6 bases). The germline gives CDR1 SGDLS, CDR2 YYNGEE. This CDR3 is built from 16 residues. Trimming left V 0 bases short and J 0 bases short, with 10 bases between.

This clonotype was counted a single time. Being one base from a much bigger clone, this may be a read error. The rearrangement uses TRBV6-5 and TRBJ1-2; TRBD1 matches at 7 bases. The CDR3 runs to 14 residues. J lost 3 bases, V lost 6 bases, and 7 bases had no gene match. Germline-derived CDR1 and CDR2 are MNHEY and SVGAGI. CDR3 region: CASRPGGLDYGYTF. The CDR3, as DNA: TGTGCCAGCAGGCCAGGGGGATTGGACTATGGCTACACCTTC.

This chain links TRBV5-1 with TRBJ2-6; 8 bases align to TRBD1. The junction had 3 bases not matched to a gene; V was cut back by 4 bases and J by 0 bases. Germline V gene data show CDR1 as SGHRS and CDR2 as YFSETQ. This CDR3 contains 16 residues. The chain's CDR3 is CASSRTGNSGANVLTF. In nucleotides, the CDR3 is TGCGCCAGCAGCCGGACAGGGAACTCTGGGGCCAACGTCCTGACTTTC.